The 9 T cell receptor beta chains presented below share a single source sample, sequenced in a study of PD-1 blockade in classical Hodgkin lymphoma. The table came from immunoSEQ multiplex PCR; TCRdb's copy has only in-frame clones and leaves some out. This table holds 25,000 to 35,000 clones, around 70% found once. Each and every patient relapsed after autologous stem cell transplantation, and patients got differing brentuximab vedotin exposure. The sample here was peripheral blood mononuclear cells (PBMCs), taken before the second cycle of nivolumab. These TCRs come from a human donor with classical Hodgkin lymphoma.

In its sample, this clone ranks as large. V and J are TRBV27 and TRBJ1-4; D gene uncertain. V dropped 5 bases and J dropped 3 bases, with 10 bases sitting between them. CDR1 MNHEY and CDR2 SMNVEV come from the germline V gene (reference sequence). This CDR3 comprises 14 residues. The CDR3 sequence: CASSRAGPNEKLFF. The CDR3 DNA reads TGTGCCAGCAGTCGAGCAGGCCCTAATGAAAAACTGTTTTTT.

The genes are TRBV4-1 and TRBJ2-7; a weak D match, TRBD1 (5 bases). V dropped 1 base and J dropped 2 bases, with 9 bases sitting between them. Looked up from germline, CDR1 is MGHRA and CDR2 is YSYEKL. This CDR3 has 14 residues. The CDR3 protein is CASSQADRAYEQYF. CDR3 nucleotide sequence: TGCGCCAGCAGCCAAGCCGACAGAGCCTACGAGCAGTACTTC.

V is TRBV5-8 and J is TRBJ2-3; D is ambiguous. The germline gives CDR1 SGHTS, CDR2 YDEGEE. The germline V and J ends were trimmed by 0 bases and 0 bases, with 11 bases remaining between them. There are 16 residues in the CDR3. The CDR3 is CASSLGQVYSTDTQYF. DNA of the CDR3: TGTGCCAGCAGCTTGGGGCAGGTCTATAGCACAGATACGCAGTATTTT. The variable domain in full, completed from reference TRBV5-8 and TRBJ2-3, reads EAGVTQSPTHLIKTRGQQATLRCSPISGHTSVYWYQQALGLGLQFLLWYDEGEERNRGNFPPRFSGRQFPNYSSELNVNALELEDSALYLCASSLGQVYSTDTQYFGPGTRLTVL.

Comments on this clone: Distinct nucleotide sequences in the sample also encode this CDR3. CDR3 in DNA: TGTGCCAGCAGCTTCCGGGCTAACACCGGGGAGCTGTTTTTT. Amino acid sequence: CASSFRANTGELFF. The chain carries TRBV11-2 and TRBJ2-2; the D is unclear. Trimming removed 3 bases at V and 2 bases at J, with 7 bases between. Per the germline V gene, CDR1 is SGHAT and CDR2 is FQNNGV. CDR3 size: 14 residues. The variable domain in full, completed from reference TRBV11-2 and TRBJ2-2, reads EAGVAQSPRYKIIEKRQSVAFWCNPISGHATLYWYQQILGQGPKLLIQFQNNGVVDDSQLPKDRFSAERLKGVDSTLKIQPAKLEDSAVYLCASSFRANTGELFFGEGSRLTVL.

As DNA, the CDR3 is TGTGCCAGCAGTTCCCCTCTAGCGGGAGGGACAGATACGCAGTATTTT. Encoded protein: CASSSPLAGGTDTQYF. V usage is TRBV27 and J usage is TRBJ2-3; 12 nucleotides agree with TRBD2. Germline V gene lookup returns CDR1 MNHEY and CDR2 SMNVEV (reference sequence). The length of the CDR3 is 16 residues. V was clipped by 4 bases and J by 3 bases; unmatched bases: 5.

This clone is medium-sized by share. This chain uses TRBV5-1 with TRBJ2-2; 8 nucleotides line up with TRBD1. V was pared by 4 bases and J by 0 bases, with 2 bases of the junction left unmatched. Germline loops: CDR1 SGHRS, CDR2 YFSETQ. This CDR3 region has 15 residues. CDR3 coding DNA: TGCGCCAGCAGCATGACAGGGGCGAACACCGGGGAGCTGTTTTTT. Its translation: CASSMTGANTGELFF.

The V gene is TRBV10-3, the J gene TRBJ1-6; no firm D call. Trimming removed 5 bases from V and 5 bases from J, with 13 bases in between. Germline V gives CDR1 ENHRY, CDR2 SYGVKD. The length of the CDR3 is 15 residues. CDR3 in amino acids: CAISREGRNNSPLHF. CDR3 nucleotides: TGTGCCATCAGTCGCGAGGGCAGGAATAATTCACCCCTCCACTTT.

The rearrangement links TRBV28 to TRBJ1-2; D gene ambiguous. The CDR3 has 14 residues. V was trimmed by 5 bases and J by 1 base, leaving 11 bases between them. Germline V gene data show CDR1 as MDHEN and CDR2 as SYDVKM. CDR3 bases: TGTGCCAGCAGTAGGTCACCCCTTAACTATGGCTACACCTTC. This gives the protein CASSRSPLNYGYTF.

The chain employs TRBV29-1 and TRBJ2-7, with 7 bases matching TRBD1. The V segment lost 1 base and the J segment 6 bases; nucleotides outside the gene matches: 6. The CDR3 has 13 amino acids. CDR1 is SQVTM and CDR2 is ANQGSEA in the germline V gene. CDR3 amino acids: CSVEGDRAAEQYF. The CDR3 DNA follows: TGCAGCGTTGAAGGAGACAGGGCGGCCGAGCAGTACTTC.